Listed here are 29 T cell receptor beta chains from one sample, sequenced in a study of CD8 T cells in ankylosing spondylitis. TCRdb re-analysed the 5' RACE reads in MiXCR, keeping a single row per CDR3 protein. The sample shows about 400,000 distinct CDR3 sequences, 20% to 25% of them seen only once. The sequenced sample consisted of blood, either unsorted or a sorted T cell fraction (not recorded which). These receptors all come from a male donor with ankylosing spondylitis or in good health (not recorded which).

This rearrangement joins TRBV15 to TRBJ2-2; TRBD1 might be the D (5 bases). The CDR3 covers 17 residues. The ends were cut back, 0 bases at V and 0 bases at J, with 11 bases in the middle. Germline lookup yields CDR1 LNHNV and CDR2 YYDKDF (reference sequence). The CDR3 region has the DNA TGTGCCACCAGCAGAGATCGCGGACAATCGAACACCGGGGAGCTGTTTTTT. Its protein is CATSRDRGQSNTGELFF.

This chain's CDR3 is CASSPQVARTWNEQFF. The CDR3, as DNA: TGTGCCAGCAGCCCTCAAGTGGCCAGGACCTGGAATGAGCAGTTCTTC. The chain couples TRBV7-9 to TRBJ2-1; D remains ambiguous. The V end was cut by 5 bases, the J end by 7 bases, with 21 bases between. The CDR3 sequence is 16 residues long. Germline CDR1 and CDR2: SEHNR and FQNEAQ (reference sequence).

This sequence joins TRBV6-1 and TRBJ2-7; 7 nucleotides match TRBD1. This CDR3 spans 15 amino acids. Germline CDR1 reads MNHNS; CDR2 reads SASEGT. J gave up 4 bases and V 6 bases, and 12 bases lay outside the gene matches. CDR3 amino acids: CASRARQGWVYEQYF. CDR3 bases: TGTGCCAGCAGGGCTAGACAGGGCTGGGTATACGAGCAGTACTTC.

This clonotype has more than one count but fewer than ten. The V and J genes are TRBV6-1 and TRBJ2-1, with D maybe TRBD1 (6 bases). The V end lost 8 bases, the J end lost 6 bases, and 14 bases lay between the germline ends. The CDR3 is made up of 13 amino acids. Germline V CDR1 and CDR2: MNHNS, SASEGT. Here the CDR3 DNA reads TGTGCCAGCGGGGGCCCTAGCCGCAATGAGCAGTTCTTC. Its protein product is CASGGPSRNEQFF.

The chain recombines TRBV5-6 with TRBJ2-7; 11 bases map to TRBD1. This CDR3 is 14 amino acids long. Per germline, CDR1 SGHDT and CDR2 YYEEEE. V gave up 4 bases and J gave up 3 bases; unmatched junction bases: 3. CDR3 sequence reads: CASSGDRGDYEQYF. CDR3 nucleotide sequence: TGTGCCAGCAGCGGGGACAGGGGGGACTACGAGCAGTACTTC.

This clonotype was detected a few times. The CDR3 here is CASSDRGQGTDTQYF. The CDR3 DNA follows: TGTGCCAGCAGCGACAGGGGGCAGGGCACAGATACGCAGTATTTT. The chain has TRBV11-2 and TRBJ2-3; 10 nucleotides align to TRBD1. Looked up from germline, CDR1 is SGHAT and CDR2 is FQNNGV. J gave up 1 base and V 5 bases, and 3 bases lay outside the gene matches. CDR3 size: 15 residues. The entire variable domain, with the rest obtained from reference TRBV11-2 and TRBJ2-3, is as follows: EAGVAQSPRYKIIEKRQSVAFWCNPISGHATLYWYQQILGQGPKLLIQFQNNGVVDDSQLPKDRFSAERLKGVDSTLKIQPAKLEDSAVYLCASSDRGQGTDTQYFGPGTRLTVL.

This clonotype has only a few counts. This chain uses TRBV6-1 with TRBJ2-2; D gene ambiguous. Germline assignment: CDR1 MNHNS and CDR2 SASEGT. The CDR3 consists of 16 residues. Trimming stripped 0 bases from V and 3 bases from J, with 11 bases between. Here the CDR3 reads CASSEAQLEDTGELFF. CDR3 sequence (DNA): TGTGCCAGCAGTGAAGCACAGCTCGAGGACACCGGGGAGCTGTTTTTT.

The chain uses TRBV3-1 and TRBJ2-2; 8 nucleotides agree with TRBD2. The CDR3 has 16 amino acids. V trimming: 3 bases; J trimming: 6 bases; junction bases outside the gene matches: 9. In germline, CDR1 is LGHDT, CDR2 YNNKEL (reference sequence). The CDR3 reads CASSHESGGQPGELFF. The CDR3 DNA reads TGTGCCAGCAGCCACGAATCGGGGGGGCAGCCCGGGGAGCTGTTTTTT.

The V call is TRBV2, the J call TRBJ2-6; 7 nucleotides agree with TRBD1. Germline-derived CDR1 and CDR2 are SNHLY and FYNNEI. The V and J ends lost 10 bases and 0 bases, in that order; junction bases with no gene match: 15. The CDR3 sequence is 18 residues long. In DNA form, the CDR3 reads TGTGCCATCAATACGGGACAGTTAATAATCTCTGGGGCCAACGTCCTGACTTTC. Amino acid sequence: CAINTGQLIISGANVLTF.

The chain combines TRBV24-1 with TRBJ2-5, with 7 bases fitting TRBD2. J gave up 3 bases and V 5 bases, and 11 bases lay outside the gene matches. The CDR3 has 16 amino acids. Germline-derived CDR1 and CDR2 are KGHDR and SFDVKD. CDR3 nucleotide sequence: TGTGCCACCAGTGGGCCAGCGGGGAGGCCCGAAGAGACCCAGTACTTC. Translating gives CATSGPAGRPEETQYF.

The chain employs TRBV12-3 or TRBV12-4 and TRBJ2-7, with 9 nucleotides matching TRBD1. V lost 2 bases and J lost 6; bases outside the gene matches: 14. This CDR3 is built from 17 residues. The DNA for the CDR3 is TGTGCCAGCAGTTTATATGTGGTTGGGACAGGGTCTGCCGAGCAGTACTTC. Encoded protein: CASSLYVVGTGSAEQYF.

The rearrangement links TRBV20-1 to TRBJ2-7; perhaps D is TRBD1 or TRBD2 (7 bases each). Germline CDR1 reads DFQATT; CDR2 reads SNEGSKA (reference sequence). The CDR3 contains 18 residues. V was pared by 5 bases and J by 2 bases, with 28 bases between. The DNA of the CDR3 is TGCAGTGCTGGGGGGGCCCACGTAGGACAGGCCTTTGCCTACGAGCAGTACTTC. Its protein product is CSAGGAHVGQAFAYEQYF.

This clonotype was recorded a few times. The chain carries TRBV7-9 and TRBJ1-4, with D possibly being TRBD1 (6 bases). The V end lost 5 bases, the J end lost 8 bases, and 15 bases lay between the germline ends. CDR3 length: 14 amino acids. CDR1 and CDR2 from the germline V gene are SEHNR and FQNEAQ (reference sequence). The CDR3 bases are TGTGCCAGCAGCCCCACACAGGGAAGCGAAAAACTGTTTTTT. Its translation is CASSPTQGSEKLFF.

This clonotype was seen many times. The V call is TRBV4-1, the J call TRBJ2-7, with D possibly being TRBD1 (6 bases). Trimming left V 2 bases short and J 3 bases short, with 8 bases between. Germline assignment: CDR1 MGHRA and CDR2 YSYEKL. The CDR3 sequence is 13 residues long. CDR3: CASSQQGLYEQYF. In nucleotides, the CDR3 is TGCGCCAGCAGCCAACAGGGGCTCTACGAGCAGTACTTC.

The chain is built from TRBV20-1 and TRBJ2-3, with D perhaps TRBD2 (6 bases). The V gene lost 4 bases and the J gene lost 5 bases, with 25 bases spanning the gap. Germline-derived CDR1 and CDR2 are DFQATT and SNEGSKA (reference sequence). The CDR3 sequence is 17 residues long. The CDR3 loop reads CSANEPGLGTRGDTQYF. In nucleotides, the CDR3 is TGCAGTGCTAACGAACCAGGTCTAGGGACGCGGGGAGATACGCAGTATTTT.

The CDR3 here is CASGIQRNTEAFF. The CDR3 nucleotides read TGTGCCAGCGGGATACAGAGGAACACTGAAGCTTTCTTT. This rearrangement joins TRBV27 to TRBJ1-1; D is unresolved. CDR1 is MNHEY and CDR2 is SMNVEV in the germline V gene (reference sequence). This CDR3 region has 13 residues. V was cut by 8 bases and J by 1 base, with 11 bases left in between.

The genes are TRBV30 and TRBJ2-7; 12 bases are shared with TRBD1. The CDR3 length is 13 residues. CDR1 and CDR2 (germline): GTSNPN, SVGIG (reference sequence). With 5 bases clipped from V and 10 bases from J, the junction kept 9 bases outside the gene matches. This CDR3 reads CAWGTGGLVDQYF. CDR3 nucleotides: TGTGCCTGGGGGACAGGGGGCCTCGTCGACCAGTACTTC.

In this sample, this clonotype turned up a few times. V is TRBV10-1 and J is TRBJ2-1, with 14 bases identical to TRBD2. The length of the CDR3 is 19 residues. Germline-derived CDR1 and CDR2 are WNHNN and SYGVQD (reference sequence). Unmatched junction bases numbered 7, after V lost 3 bases and J lost 0 bases. CDR3 DNA: TGCGCCAGCAGTGACGGGGGACTAGCGGGGGATAGCTCCTACAATGAGCAGTTCTTC. Encoded protein: CASSDGGLAGDSSYNEQFF.

This clonotype has more than one count but fewer than ten. This chain uses TRBV14 with TRBJ2-2; D is tentatively TRBD1 or TRBD2 (5 bases each). Germline V lookup: CDR1 SGHDN, CDR2 FVKESK. V lost 4 bases, J lost 2 bases, and 14 bases lay in between. The CDR3 runs to 16 residues. The CDR3: CASSPPGPQNTGELFF. CDR3 sequence (DNA): TGTGCCAGCAGCCCGCCGGGACCGCAAAACACCGGGGAGCTGTTTTTT.

The chain has TRBV12-3 or TRBV12-4 and TRBJ2-5; TRBD2 matches 8 bases. This CDR3 spans 15 amino acids. J was trimmed by 2 bases and V by 2 bases; bases with no gene match: 4. CDR3 nucleotides: TGTGCCAGCAGTTTACGCGGGGGGCGACAAGAGACCCAGTACTTC. Its translation: CASSLRGGRQETQYF.

This clonotype was counted once. The chain employs TRBV6-1 and TRBJ2-5; 10 nucleotides match TRBD1. Germline trimming cut 5 bases from V and 2 bases from J; bases unmatched to any gene: 8. Germline CDR1 reads MNHNS; CDR2 reads SASEGT. The CDR3 is 16 amino acids. CDR3 sequence (DNA): TGTGCCAGCAGTATATCCCGGGACAGGGGACAAGAGACCCAGTACTTC. This codes for CASSISRDRGQETQYF.

A few counts support this clonotype. The CDR3, as DNA: TGTGCCAGCCTGGGGGATACCGGGGAGCTGTTTTTT. Its translation is CASLGDTGELFF. V usage is TRBV6-5 and J usage is TRBJ2-2, with D perhaps being TRBD1 or TRBD2 (5 bases each). The CDR3 has 12 amino acids. Germline loops: CDR1 MNHEY, CDR2 SVGAGI. The V end lost 8 bases, the J end lost 5 bases, and 9 bases lay between the germline ends.

This clonotype was detected a few times. The chain couples TRBV28 to TRBJ1-2; tentatively, D is TRBD1 (6 bases). CDR3 length: 13 amino acids. Trimming left V 2 bases short and J 6 bases short, with 10 bases between. Germline V gives CDR1 MDHEN, CDR2 SYDVKM. CDR3 DNA sequence: TGTGCCAGCAGTTTAGACAGGTTAGATGGCTACACCTTC. This sequence encodes CASSLDRLDGYTF.

This clonotype was seen more than once but under ten times. The gene calls are TRBV13 and TRBJ2-7; D is uncertain. Trimming took off 5 bases at V and 3 bases at J, with 8 bases between the two ends. Per germline, CDR1 PRHDT and CDR2 FYEKMQ (reference sequence). The CDR3 runs to 12 residues. The CDR3 region is CASSKRYYEQYF. CDR3 DNA: TGTGCCAGCAGCAAAAGGTACTACGAGCAGTACTTC.

The chain carries TRBV20-1 and TRBJ2-2; weak D call: TRBD1 (5 bases). Trimming shortened V by 5 bases and J by 3 bases, and 13 bases separated the two germline ends. Germline assignment: CDR1 DFQATT and CDR2 SNEGSKA (reference sequence). The CDR3 has 14 residues. This CDR3 is CSALDREDTGELFF. CDR3 in DNA: TGCAGTGCTTTAGACAGAGAGGACACCGGGGAGCTGTTTTTT.

The rearrangement uses TRBV24-1 and TRBJ2-1, with D perhaps matching TRBD2 (5 bases). The CDR3 consists of 15 residues. Trimming removed 0 bases from V and 4 bases from J, with 9 bases in between. In germline, CDR1 is KGHDR, CDR2 SFDVKD. The CDR3 DNA is TGTGCCACCAGTGATTTGCAAGGGAGTTACAATGAGCAGTTCTTC. Residues: CATSDLQGSYNEQFF.

The gene calls are TRBV11-1 and TRBJ2-5; 8 bases fit TRBD1. The germline V gene has CDR1 SGHAT and CDR2 FQDESV (reference sequence). The CDR3 has 18 amino acids. J gave up 3 bases and V 4 bases, and 16 bases lay outside the gene matches. The CDR3 DNA is TGTGCCAGCAGCTCCAGGACAGGGCGAACCTTAAGGGAAGAGACCCAGTACTTC. Encoded protein: CASSSRTGRTLREETQYF.

This clonotype was counted between two and nine times. The chain combines TRBV7-8 with TRBJ2-4; D uncertain. Germline CDR1 reads SGHVS; CDR2 reads FQNEAQ. Trimming stripped 5 bases from V and 6 bases from J, with 14 bases between. The CDR3 has 14 residues. CDR3 DNA sequence: TGTGCCAGCAGCCCCCATGGGGTTCGAAACATTCAGTACTTC. It specifies CASSPHGVRNIQYF.

The chain uses TRBV6-5 and TRBJ2-7; 7 nucleotides match TRBD2. The CDR3 runs to 14 residues. With 4 bases clipped from V and 2 bases from J, the junction kept 5 bases outside the gene matches. From germline, CDR1 is MNHEY and CDR2 SVGAGI. The CDR3 DNA reads as TGTGCCAGCAGTTTTGACAGCGGGGCCTACGAGCAGTACTTC. Its translation: CASSFDSGAYEQYF.